This TCR beta chain is from a study of CD8+CD57+ T cells in acquired aplastic anemia. The overall study: Sorted CD4+ and CD8+ cells gave a mean 3.2 ug DNA, range about 0.19 to 27.4 ug.

CDR1 and CDR2 (germline): SGDLS, YYNGEE. Trimming cost V 4 bases and J 9 bases; bases outside gene matches: 14. The CDR3 contains 15 residues. This clonotype was seen at least ten times. The antigen remains unidentified. The template used for profiling TCR beta VDJ and CDR3 was genomic DNA. TCRdb used MiXCR to reprocess the reads, holding one entry per CDR3 protein. This table has about 180,000 distinct CDR3 sequences, around half appearing once. Study-level findings and limits: Common to patients and controls were twenty-nine CD8+ CDR3 sequences. In CD8+ cells, Simpson's diversity showed no significant difference between patients and controls.

Before being chosen for sequencing, patients had shown CD8+CD57+ cell expansion by flow cytometry. The enrolled patients all had severe acquired aplastic anemia. Specimen: sorted CD4+, CD8+, or CD8+CD57+ T cells (not recorded which) from PBMCs. The TCR comes from a human donor with aplastic anemia. This chain connects TRBV9 to TRBJ1-2, with 8 positions matching TRBD1. CDR3 loop: CASSPGTGPLGSYTF. The CDR3 bases are TGTGCCAGCAGCCCAGGGACAGGCCCACTGGGGAGCTACACCTTC. The variable domain in full, with the rest retrieved from reference TRBV9 and TRBJ1-2, is DSGVTQTPKHLITATGQRVTLRCSPRSGDLSVYWYQQSLDQGLQFLIQYYNGEERAKGNILERFSAQQFPDLHSELNLSSLELGDSALYFCASSPGTGPLGSYTFGSGTRLTVV.